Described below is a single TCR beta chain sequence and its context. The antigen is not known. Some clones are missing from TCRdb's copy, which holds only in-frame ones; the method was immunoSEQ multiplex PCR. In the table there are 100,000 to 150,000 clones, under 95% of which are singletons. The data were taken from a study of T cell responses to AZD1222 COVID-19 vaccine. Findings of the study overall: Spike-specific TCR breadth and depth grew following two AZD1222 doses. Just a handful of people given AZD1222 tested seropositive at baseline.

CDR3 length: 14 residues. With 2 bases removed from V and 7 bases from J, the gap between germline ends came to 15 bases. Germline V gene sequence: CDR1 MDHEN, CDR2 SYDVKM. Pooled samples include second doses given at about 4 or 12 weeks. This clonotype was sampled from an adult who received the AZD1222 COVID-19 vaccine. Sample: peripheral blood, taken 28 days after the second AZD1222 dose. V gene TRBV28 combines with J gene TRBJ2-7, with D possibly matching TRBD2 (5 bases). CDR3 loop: CASSLGGGHLEQYF. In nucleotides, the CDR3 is TGTGCCAGCAGTTTAGGAGGCGGGCACTTGGAGCAGTACTTC.